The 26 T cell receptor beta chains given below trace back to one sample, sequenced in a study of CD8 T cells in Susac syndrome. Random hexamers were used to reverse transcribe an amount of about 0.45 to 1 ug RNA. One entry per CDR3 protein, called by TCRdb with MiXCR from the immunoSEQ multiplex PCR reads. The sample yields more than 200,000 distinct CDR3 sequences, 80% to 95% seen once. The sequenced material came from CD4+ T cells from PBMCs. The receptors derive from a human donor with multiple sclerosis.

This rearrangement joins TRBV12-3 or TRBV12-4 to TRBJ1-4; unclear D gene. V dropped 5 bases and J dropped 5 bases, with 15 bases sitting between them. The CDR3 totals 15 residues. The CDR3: CASSPPGRPNEKLFF. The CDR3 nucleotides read TGTGCCAGCAGTCCCCCCGGGAGGCCAAATGAAAAACTGTTTTTT.

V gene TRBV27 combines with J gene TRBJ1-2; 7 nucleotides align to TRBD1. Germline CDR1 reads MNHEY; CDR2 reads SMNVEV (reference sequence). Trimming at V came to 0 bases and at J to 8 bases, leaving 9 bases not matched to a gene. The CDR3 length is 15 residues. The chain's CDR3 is CASSLSGPEGAGYTF. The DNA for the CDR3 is TGTGCCAGCAGTTTATCGGGTCCCGAGGGGGCGGGCTACACCTTC.

The CDR3, as DNA: TGCAGCGTTGATCAGGGATCCACTGAAGCTTTCTTT. Translating gives CSVDQGSTEAFF. The rearrangement links TRBV29-1 to TRBJ1-1; D may be TRBD1 (5 bases). Per germline, CDR1 SQVTM and CDR2 ANQGSEA. Deletions cut 3 bases from V and 4 bases from J, with 9 bases between. The CDR3 is 12 residues long.

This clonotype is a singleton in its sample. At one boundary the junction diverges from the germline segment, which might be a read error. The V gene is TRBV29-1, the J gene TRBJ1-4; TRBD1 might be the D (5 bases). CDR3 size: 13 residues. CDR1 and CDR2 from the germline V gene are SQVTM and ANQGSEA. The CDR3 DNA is TGCAGCGTTGGGGGCAGGACTAATGAAAGACTGTTTTTT. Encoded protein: CSVGGRTNERLFF.

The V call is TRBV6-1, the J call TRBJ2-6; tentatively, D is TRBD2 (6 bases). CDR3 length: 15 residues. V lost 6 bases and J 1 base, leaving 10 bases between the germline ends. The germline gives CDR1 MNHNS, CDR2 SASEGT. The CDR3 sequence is CASRTAGSGANVLTF. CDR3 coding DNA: TGTGCCAGCAGGACCGCGGGGTCTGGGGCCAACGTCCTGACTTTC.

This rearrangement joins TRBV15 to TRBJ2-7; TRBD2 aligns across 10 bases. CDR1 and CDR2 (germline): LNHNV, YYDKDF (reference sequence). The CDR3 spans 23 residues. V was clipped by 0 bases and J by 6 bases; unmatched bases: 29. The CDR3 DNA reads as TGTGCCACCAGCAGAGATCAATTTGGGACAGAACCTCTAGCGGGAGAGTGCCCCCTCGAGCAGTACGTC. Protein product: CATSRDQFGTEPLAGECPLEQYV.

CDR3 loop: CAWRDPGQGYRETQYF. CDR3 DNA: TGTGCCTGGAGGGATCCGGGACAGGGGTATCGAGAGACCCAGTACTTC. The rearrangement uses TRBV30 and TRBJ2-5; TRBD1 matches at 10 bases. The J segment lost 4 bases and the V segment lost 3 bases, leaving 11 bases of the junction unmatched. Germline CDR1 and CDR2: GTSNPN and SVGIG (reference sequence). The CDR3 runs to 16 residues.

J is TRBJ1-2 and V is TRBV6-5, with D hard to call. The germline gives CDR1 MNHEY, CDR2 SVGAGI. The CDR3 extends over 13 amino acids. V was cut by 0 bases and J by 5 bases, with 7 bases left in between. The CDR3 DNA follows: TGTGCCAGCAGTTACTCGGGCACTTATGGCTACACCTTC. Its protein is CASSYSGTYGYTF.

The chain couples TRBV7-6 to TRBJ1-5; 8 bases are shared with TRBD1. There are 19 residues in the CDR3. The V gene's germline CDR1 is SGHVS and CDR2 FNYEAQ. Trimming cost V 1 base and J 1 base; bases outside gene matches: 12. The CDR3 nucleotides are TGTGCCAGCAGCTTAGAGTTGGGGGCGGACAGGGAAAGCAATCAGCCCCAGCATTTT. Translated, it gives CASSLELGADRESNQPQHF.

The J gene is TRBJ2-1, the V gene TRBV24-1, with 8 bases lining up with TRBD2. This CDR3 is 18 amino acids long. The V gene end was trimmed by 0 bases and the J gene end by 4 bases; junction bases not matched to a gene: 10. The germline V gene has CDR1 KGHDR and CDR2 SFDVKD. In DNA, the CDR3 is TGTGCCACCAGTGATTTGCCCCGGGCTAGCGGGCTTTACAATGAGCAGTTCTTC. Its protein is CATSDLPRASGLYNEQFF.

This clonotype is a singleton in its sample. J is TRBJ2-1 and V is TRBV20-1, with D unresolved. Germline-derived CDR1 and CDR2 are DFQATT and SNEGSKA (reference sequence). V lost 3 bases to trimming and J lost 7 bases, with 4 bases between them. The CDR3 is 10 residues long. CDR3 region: CSASMNEQFF. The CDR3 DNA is TGCAGTGCTAGTATGAATGAGCAGTTCTTC.

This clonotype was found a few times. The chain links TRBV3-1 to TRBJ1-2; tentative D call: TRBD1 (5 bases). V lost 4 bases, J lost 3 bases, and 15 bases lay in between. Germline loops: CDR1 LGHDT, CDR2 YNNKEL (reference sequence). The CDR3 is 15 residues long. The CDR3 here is CASSRSGLLDYGYTF. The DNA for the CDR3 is TGTGCCAGCAGCCGATCGGGGCTGTTGGACTATGGCTACACCTTC.

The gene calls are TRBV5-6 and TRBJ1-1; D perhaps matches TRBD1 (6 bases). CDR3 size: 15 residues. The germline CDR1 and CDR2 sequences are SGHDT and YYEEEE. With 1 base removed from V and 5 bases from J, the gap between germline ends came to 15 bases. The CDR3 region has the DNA TGTGCCAGCAGCTTGTACTTGGACAGAGGGACTGAAGCTTTCTTT. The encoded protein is CASSLYLDRGTEAFF.

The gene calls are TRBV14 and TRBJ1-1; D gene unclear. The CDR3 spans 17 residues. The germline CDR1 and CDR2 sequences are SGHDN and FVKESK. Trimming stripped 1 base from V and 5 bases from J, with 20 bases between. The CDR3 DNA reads TGTGCCAGCAGCCAAGGTATTCTGAGGGCGCGAAGGACTGAAGCTTTCTTT. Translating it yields CASSQGILRARRTEAFF.

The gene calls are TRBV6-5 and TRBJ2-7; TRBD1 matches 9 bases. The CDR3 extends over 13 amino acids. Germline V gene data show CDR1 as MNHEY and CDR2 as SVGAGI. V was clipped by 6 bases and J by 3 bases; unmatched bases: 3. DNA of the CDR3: TGTGCCAGCAGACAGGGGGCGAACTACGAGCAGTACTTC. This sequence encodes CASRQGANYEQYF.

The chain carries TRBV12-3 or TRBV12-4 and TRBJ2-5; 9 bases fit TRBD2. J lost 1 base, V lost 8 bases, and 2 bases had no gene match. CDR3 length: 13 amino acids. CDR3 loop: CASGTSFQETQYF. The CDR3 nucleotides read TGTGCCAGCGGGACTAGCTTCCAAGAGACCCAGTACTTC.

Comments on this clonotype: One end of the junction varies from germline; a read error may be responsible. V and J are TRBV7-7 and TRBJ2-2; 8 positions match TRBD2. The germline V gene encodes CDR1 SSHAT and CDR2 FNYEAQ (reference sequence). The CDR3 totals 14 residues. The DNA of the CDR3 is TGTGCTAGCAGCGCGACTAGCGTCACCGGGGAGCTGTTTTTT. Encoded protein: CASSATSVTGELFF.

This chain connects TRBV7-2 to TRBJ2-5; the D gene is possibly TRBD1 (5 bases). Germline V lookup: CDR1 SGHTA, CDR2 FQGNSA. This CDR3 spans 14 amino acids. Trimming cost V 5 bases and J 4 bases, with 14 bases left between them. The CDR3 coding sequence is TGTGCCAGCAGCCCCGACAGCTTCCTAGAGACCCAGTACTTC. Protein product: CASSPDSFLETQYF.

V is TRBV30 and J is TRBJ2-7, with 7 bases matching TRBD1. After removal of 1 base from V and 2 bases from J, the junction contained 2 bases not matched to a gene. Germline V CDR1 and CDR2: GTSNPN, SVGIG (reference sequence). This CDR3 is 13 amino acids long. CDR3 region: CAWSGQGTYEQYV. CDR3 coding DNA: TGTGCCTGGAGTGGACAGGGAACCTACGAGCAGTACGTC.

CDR3: CASRLTRLAGRTDTQYF. The CDR3 region has the DNA TGTGCCAGCAGGCTCACGAGACTAGCGGGGCGCACAGATACGCAGTATTTT. This chain joins TRBV7-8 and TRBJ2-3; 11 bases match TRBD2. The length of the CDR3 is 17 residues. CDR1 is SGHVS, CDR2 FQNEAQ, per germline. V lost 6 bases to trimming and J lost 1 base; unmatched junction nucleotides: 9.

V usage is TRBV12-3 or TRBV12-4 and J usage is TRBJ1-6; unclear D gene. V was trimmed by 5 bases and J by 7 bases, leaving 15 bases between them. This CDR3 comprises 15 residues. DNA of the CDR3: TGTGCCAGCAGTCCCTCTTCTGGGCGAAATTCACCCCTCCACTTT. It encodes CASSPSSGRNSPLHF.

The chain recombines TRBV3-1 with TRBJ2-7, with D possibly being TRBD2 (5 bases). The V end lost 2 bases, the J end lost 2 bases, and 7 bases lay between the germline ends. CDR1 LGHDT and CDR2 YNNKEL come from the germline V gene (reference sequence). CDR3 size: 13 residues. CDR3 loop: CASSQTGAYEQYF. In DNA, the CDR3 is TGTGCCAGCAGCCAAACCGGGGCCTACGAGCAGTACTTC.

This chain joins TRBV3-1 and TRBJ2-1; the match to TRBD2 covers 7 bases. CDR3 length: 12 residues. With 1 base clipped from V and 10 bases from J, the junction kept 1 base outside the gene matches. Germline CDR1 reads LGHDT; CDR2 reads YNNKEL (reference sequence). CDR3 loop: CASSQAGLEQFF. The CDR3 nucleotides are TGTGCCAGCAGCCAAGCGGGACTAGAGCAGTTCTTC.

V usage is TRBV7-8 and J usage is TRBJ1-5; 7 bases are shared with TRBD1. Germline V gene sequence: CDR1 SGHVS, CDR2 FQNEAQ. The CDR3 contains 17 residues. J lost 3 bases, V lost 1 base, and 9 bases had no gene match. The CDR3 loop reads CASSLGYRGPHNQPQHF. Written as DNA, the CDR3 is TGTGCCAGCAGCTTAGGGTACAGGGGTCCCCACAATCAGCCCCAGCATTTT.

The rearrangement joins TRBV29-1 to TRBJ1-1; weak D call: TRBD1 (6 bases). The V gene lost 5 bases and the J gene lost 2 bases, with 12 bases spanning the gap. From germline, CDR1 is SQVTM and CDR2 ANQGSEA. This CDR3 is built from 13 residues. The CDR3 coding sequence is TGCAGCGTTTATGGGGGGACAAACACTGAAGCTTTCTTT. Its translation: CSVYGGTNTEAFF. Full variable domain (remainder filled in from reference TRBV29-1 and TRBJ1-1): SAVISQKPSRDICQRGTSLTIQCQVDSQVTMMFWYRQQPGQSLTLIATANQGSEATYESGFVIDKFPISRPNLTFSTLTVSNMSPEDSSIYLCSVYGGTNTEAFFGQGTRLTVV.

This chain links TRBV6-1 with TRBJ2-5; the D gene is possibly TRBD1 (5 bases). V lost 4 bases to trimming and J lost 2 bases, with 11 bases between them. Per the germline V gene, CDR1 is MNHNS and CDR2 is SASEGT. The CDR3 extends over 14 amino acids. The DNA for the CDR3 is TGTGCCAGCAGTGGGACATACTCGCAAGAGACCCAGTACTTC. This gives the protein CASSGTYSQETQYF.